A single sample gave rise to the 25 T cell receptor beta chains below, sequenced in a study of regulatory T cells in long-lasting Graves disease. Arm-PCR of CDR3 regions and iRepertoire HTBI primers were used to build TCR beta libraries. One entry per CDR3 protein results from TCRdb running MiXCR on the multiplex PCR reads. Of approximately 400,000 distinct CDR3 sequences in the sample, about 25% were seen once. The time point was: persistent/refractory GD, antithyroid drugs over 5 years with positive TRAb. After RNA was extracted from PBMCs, the TCR library was made from it. The sequenced sample was peripheral blood mononuclear cells (PBMCs), obtained when the disease was refractory, from a patient treated with antithyroid drugs. Receptors were obtained from a female donor with Graves disease.

This chain links TRBV6-2 or TRBV6-3 with TRBJ2-1, with D perhaps given as TRBD1 or TRBD2 (5 bases each). The CDR3 extends over 16 amino acids. V lost 4 bases, J lost 4 bases, and 17 bases lay in between. Germline CDR1 is MNHEY and CDR2 is SVGEGT. Written as DNA, the CDR3 is TGTGCCAGCAGTTCCGGGATTTCAGGGTCTTACAATGAGCAGTTCTTC. This sequence encodes CASSSGISGSYNEQFF.

This chain joins TRBV5-5 and TRBJ2-7; 9 bases line up with TRBD1. CDR1 is SGHKS and CDR2 is YYEKEE in the germline V gene (reference sequence). This CDR3 has 14 amino acids. Trimming at V came to 0 bases and at J to 7 bases, leaving 5 bases not matched to a gene. The CDR3 here is CASSLDRGLGEQYF. The DNA for the CDR3 is TGTGCCAGCAGCTTGGACAGGGGGCTTGGTGAGCAGTACTTC. The full variable domain, in which reference TRBV5-5 and TRBJ2-7 provide the parts outside the CDR3, is DAGVTQSPTHLIKTRGQQVTLRCSPISGHKSVSWYQQVLGQGPQFIFQYYEKEERGRGNFPDRFSARQFPNYSSELNVNALLLGDSALYLCASSLDRGLGEQYFGPGTRLTVT.

V usage is TRBV19 and J usage is TRBJ2-5, with 11 bases lining up with TRBD2. CDR3 length: 16 amino acids. Germline-derived CDR1 and CDR2 are LNHDA and SQIVND (reference sequence). V lost 2 bases, J lost 5 bases, and 7 bases stayed unmatched. The CDR3 spells CASSITGSGRAETQYF. CDR3 DNA: TGTGCCAGTAGTATAACCGGTAGCGGGAGGGCGGAGACCCAGTACTTC.

V and J are TRBV19 and TRBJ2-5; D is possibly TRBD1 (6 bases). This CDR3 is 16 amino acids long. V lost 5 bases and J 5 bases, leaving 21 bases between the germline ends. CDR1 and CDR2 (germline): LNHDA, SQIVND (reference sequence). The CDR3 loop reads CASSLSGTSAFETQYF. CDR3 DNA sequence: TGTGCCAGTAGTTTATCCGGGACAAGCGCCTTCGAGACCCAGTACTTC. Using reference TRBV19 and TRBJ2-5 for the parts outside the CDR3, the full variable domain is DGGITQSPKYLFRKEGQNVTLSCEQNLNHDAMYWYRQDPGQGLRLIYYSQIVNDFQKGDIAEGYSVSREKKESFPLTVTSAQKNPTAFYLCASSLSGTSAFETQYFGPGTRLLVL.

This clonotype was detected many times. The chain is built from TRBV28 and TRBJ1-4; D remains unclear. CDR1 and CDR2 from the germline V gene are MDHEN and SYDVKM. The CDR3 spans 14 residues. Trimming left V 6 bases short and J 8 bases short, with 16 bases between. The CDR3 reads CASRLGQVREKLFF. The CDR3 region has the DNA TGTGCCAGCAGATTAGGGCAGGTTCGGGAAAAACTGTTTTTT. Using reference TRBV28 and TRBJ1-4 for the parts outside the CDR3, the full variable domain is DVKVTQSSRYLVKRTGEKVFLECVQDMDHENMFWYRQDPGLGLRLIYFSYDVKMKEKGDIPEGYSVSREKKERFSLILESASTNQTSMYLCASRLGQVREKLFFGSGTQLSVL.

The rearrangement joins TRBV5-5 to TRBJ1-4; maybe TRBD1 (6 bases). CDR1 and CDR2 (germline): SGHKS, YYEKEE (reference sequence). Deletions cut 4 bases from V and 6 bases from J, with 16 bases between. The CDR3 is made up of 15 amino acids. The CDR3 reads CASSTEGVGYEKLFF. CDR3 in DNA: TGTGCCAGCAGCACCGAGGGGGTTGGGTATGAAAAACTGTTTTTT.

This chain joins TRBV30 and TRBJ1-2; D is unclear. Trimming shortened V by 1 base and J by 0 bases, and 6 bases separated the two germline ends. CDR3 length: 13 amino acids. Germline CDR1 reads GTSNPN; CDR2 reads SVGIG (reference sequence). Here the CDR3 DNA reads TGTGCCTGGAGTGACACCGCTAACTATGGCTACACCTTC. Its protein product is CAWSDTANYGYTF.

This clonotype was picked up a small number of times. The V gene is TRBV6-2 or TRBV6-3, the J gene TRBJ1-2, with unresolved D. The CDR3 has 14 residues. Trimming stripped 4 bases from V and 5 bases from J, with 14 bases between. Germline CDR1 reads MNHEY; CDR2 reads SVGEGT. As DNA, the CDR3 is TGTGCCAGCAGTTTTACGGGGTTTACTTATGGCTACACCTTC. This translates into CASSFTGFTYGYTF.

The chain carries TRBV6-5 and TRBJ1-2; D unclear. The ends were cut back, 2 bases at V and 7 bases at J, with 20 bases in the middle. Germline V gene lookup returns CDR1 MNHEY and CDR2 SVGAGI. The CDR3 has 16 residues. CDR3 nucleotide sequence: TGTGCCAGCAGTTACGACCCCGGACTGGTCTCGGGTGGCTACACCTTC. It codes for CASSYDPGLVSGGYTF.

This rearrangement joins TRBV5-1 to TRBJ1-1; maybe TRBD1 (6 bases). Per the germline V gene, CDR1 is SGHRS and CDR2 is YFSETQ. Between the trimmed V and J ends, which lost 0 bases and 6 bases, there was a span of 21 bases. This CDR3 is built from 17 residues. CDR3 sequence: CASSLVLSRKSGAEAFF. The CDR3 DNA reads TGCGCCAGCAGCTTGGTGCTCTCCAGAAAATCAGGGGCTGAAGCTTTCTTT.

The chain recombines TRBV2 with TRBJ2-5; 9 bases line up with TRBD2. V trimming: 0 bases; J trimming: 3 bases; junction bases outside the gene matches: 8. Germline CDR1 SNHLY, CDR2 FYNNEI. This CDR3 is 17 amino acids long. The DNA for the CDR3 is TGTGCCAGCAGTGAAGCGCGTCTAGCGGGACGGAAAGAGACCCAGTACTTC. It translates to CASSEARLAGRKETQYF.

This clonotype was picked up many times. The chain recombines TRBV2 with TRBJ1-1; 7 bases agree with TRBD1. This CDR3 has 14 amino acids. Trimming at V came to 3 bases and at J to 4 bases, leaving 5 bases not matched to a gene. Germline lookup yields CDR1 SNHLY and CDR2 FYNNEI. The CDR3 region has the DNA TGTGCCAGCAGTGACACAGGGGTAGGCACTGAAGCTTTCTTT. Protein: CASSDTGVGTEAFF.

The V and J genes are TRBV5-1 and TRBJ2-5, with D tentatively TRBD1 or TRBD2 (6 bases each). In germline, CDR1 is SGHRS, CDR2 YFSETQ. With 1 base removed from V and 1 base from J, the gap between germline ends came to 11 bases. The CDR3 has 15 residues. This chain's CDR3 is CASSLIRGVQETQYF. The CDR3 bases are TGCGCCAGCAGCTTGATTAGGGGGGTCCAAGAGACCCAGTACTTC.

The V gene is TRBV5-1, the J gene TRBJ2-5; the D gene is possibly TRBD2 (6 bases). Germline CDR1 is SGHRS and CDR2 is YFSETQ. Trimming took 2 bases from V and 1 from J, leaving 12 bases between them. The CDR3 spans 15 residues. The CDR3 coding sequence is TGCGCCAGCAGCTTATCGGGGGTATCCCAAGAGACCCAGTACTTC. Translation gives CASSLSGVSQETQYF.

In this sample, this clonotype turned up many times. The genes are TRBV12-3 or TRBV12-4 and TRBJ2-3; TRBD2 agrees at 11 bases. V shed 4 bases, J shed 0 bases, and the junction held 3 bases outside the gene matches. This CDR3 region has 16 residues. The CDR3 here is CASSSWTSGSTDTQYF. Written as DNA, the CDR3 is TGTGCCAGCAGTTCATGGACTAGCGGGAGCACAGATACGCAGTATTTT.

J is TRBJ1-1 and V is TRBV3-1, with D perhaps matching TRBD1 (5 bases). This CDR3 contains 15 residues. V was pared by 3 bases and J by 3 bases, with 14 bases between. In germline, CDR1 is LGHDT, CDR2 YNNKEL (reference sequence). The CDR3 loop reads CASSHPGKGDTEAFF. The CDR3 bases are TGTGCCAGCAGCCATCCGGGGAAAGGGGACACTGAAGCTTTCTTT.

At least ten counts were recorded for this clonotype. The chain is built from TRBV28 and TRBJ1-4; unclear D gene. The germline V and J ends were trimmed by 4 bases and 5 bases, with 11 bases remaining between them. Germline assignment: CDR1 MDHEN and CDR2 SYDVKM. CDR3 length: 14 residues. The CDR3 DNA sequence: TGTGCCAGCAGTTGGCCCCAGAAGAATGAAAAACTGTTTTTT. Protein: CASSWPQKNEKLFF.

In its sample, this clonotype was seen once. A read error may explain this, as a much larger clone is one base away. The chain carries TRBV10-3 and TRBJ1-1, with TRBD1 matching 9 bases. Trimming removed 4 bases from V and 6 bases from J; junction bases left unmatched: 15. CDR3 size: 17 residues. CDR1 ENHRY and CDR2 SYGVKD come from the germline V gene. CDR3 in DNA: TGTGCCATCAGTGGAACAGACAGGGGGGCACGGGGTCCTGAAGCTTTCTTT. This sequence encodes CAISGTDRGARGPEAFF.

In this sample, this clonotype turned up a few times. DNA of the CDR3: TGTGCCAACGTGACCGGGACAGGGACCTACGAGCAGTACTTC. Translating it yields CANVTGTGTYEQYF. This chain joins TRBV2 and TRBJ2-7, with 9 bases lining up with TRBD1. Per germline, CDR1 SNHLY and CDR2 FYNNEI. The CDR3 is made up of 14 amino acids. V was clipped by 10 bases and J by 2 bases; unmatched bases: 9.

This clonotype was recorded a few times. The chain uses TRBV5-1 and TRBJ2-2; 8 bases agree with TRBD2. CDR3 length: 16 amino acids. CDR1 and CDR2 (germline): SGHRS, YFSETQ. J lost 5 bases, V lost 6 bases, and 12 bases had no gene match. CDR3 nucleotide sequence: TGCGCCAGCAACCCAATCAGCGGGAGAGGGACCGGGGAGCTGTTTTTT. Its protein is CASNPISGRGTGELFF.

This clonotype was picked up a small number of times. This chain joins TRBV10-3 and TRBJ2-5; 7 nucleotides line up with TRBD1. The CDR3 is 12 residues long. CDR1 and CDR2 (germline): ENHRY, SYGVKD. Trimming at V came to 6 bases and at J to 3 bases, leaving 1 base not matched to a gene. Here the CDR3 DNA reads TGTGCCATCAGGACAGGGAAAGAGACCCAGTACTTC. This gives the protein CAIRTGKETQYF.

The V and J genes are TRBV13 and TRBJ1-1; 7 bases are a match to TRBD1. CDR1 is PRHDT and CDR2 is FYEKMQ in the germline V gene (reference sequence). Losses at the gene ends were 4 bases for V and 5 bases for J; bases not matched to a gene: 10. The CDR3 extends over 15 amino acids. The CDR3 DNA reads TGTGCCAGCAGCTCAATTCGGACAGGAAGGACTGAAGCTTTCTTT. This translates into CASSSIRTGRTEAFF.

The V gene is TRBV2, the J gene TRBJ2-5; possible D gene TRBD1, 6 bases. This CDR3 is built from 15 residues. Trimming left V 6 bases short and J 5 bases short, with 19 bases between. The V gene's germline CDR1 is SNHLY and CDR2 FYNNEI. The CDR3 loop reads CASRTRDTGLETQYF. CDR3 nucleotide sequence: TGTGCCAGCAGGACCCGGGACACAGGTTTGGAGACCCAGTACTTC. Drawing the rest from reference TRBV2 and TRBJ2-5, the complete variable domain is EPEVTQTPSHQVTQMGQEVILRCVPISNHLYFYWYRQILGQKVEFLVSFYNNEISEKSEIFDDQFSVERPDGSNFTLKIRSTKLEDSAMYFCASRTRDTGLETQYFGPGTRLLVL.

This clonotype was seen a handful of times. The chain joins TRBV29-1 to TRBJ2-7; 9 bases map to TRBD1. After removal of 6 bases from V and 7 bases from J, the junction contained 7 bases not matched to a gene. CDR3 length equals 12 residues. The V gene's germline CDR1 is SQVTM and CDR2 ANQGSEA. The CDR3 region is CSVDRGEKEQYF. CDR3 in DNA: TGCAGCGTCGACAGGGGGGAGAAAGAGCAGTACTTC.

This clonotype was counted many times. The CDR3 spells CASSSELRGDKVLTF. The CDR3, as DNA: TGTGCCAGCAGCTCGGAGTTGAGGGGCGACAAGGTCCTGACTTTC. The chain recombines TRBV11-2 with TRBJ2-6; D possibly matches TRBD1 or TRBD2 (5 bases each). Between the trimmed V and J ends, which lost 4 bases and 13 bases, there was a span of 20 bases. Per the germline V gene, CDR1 is SGHAT and CDR2 is FQNNGV. The CDR3 sequence is 15 residues long.